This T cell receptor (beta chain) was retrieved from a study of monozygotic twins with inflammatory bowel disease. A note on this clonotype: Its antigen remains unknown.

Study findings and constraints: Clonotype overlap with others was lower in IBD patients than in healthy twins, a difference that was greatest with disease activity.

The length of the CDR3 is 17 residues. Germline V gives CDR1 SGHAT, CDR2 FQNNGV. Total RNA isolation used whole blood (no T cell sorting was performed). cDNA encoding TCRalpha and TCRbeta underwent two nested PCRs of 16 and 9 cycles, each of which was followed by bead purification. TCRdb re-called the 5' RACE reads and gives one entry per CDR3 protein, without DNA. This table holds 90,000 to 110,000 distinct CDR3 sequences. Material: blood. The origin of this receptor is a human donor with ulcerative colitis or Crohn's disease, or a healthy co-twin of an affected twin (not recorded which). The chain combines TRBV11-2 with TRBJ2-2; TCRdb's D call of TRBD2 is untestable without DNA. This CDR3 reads CASSTRDGARSTGELFF. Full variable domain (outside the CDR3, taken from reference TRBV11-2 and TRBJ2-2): EAGVAQSPRYKIIEKRQSVAFWCNPISGHATLYWYQQILGQGPKLLIQFQNNGVVDDSQLPKDRFSAERLKGVDSTLKIQPAKLEDSAVYLCASSTRDGARSTGELFFGEGSRLTVL.